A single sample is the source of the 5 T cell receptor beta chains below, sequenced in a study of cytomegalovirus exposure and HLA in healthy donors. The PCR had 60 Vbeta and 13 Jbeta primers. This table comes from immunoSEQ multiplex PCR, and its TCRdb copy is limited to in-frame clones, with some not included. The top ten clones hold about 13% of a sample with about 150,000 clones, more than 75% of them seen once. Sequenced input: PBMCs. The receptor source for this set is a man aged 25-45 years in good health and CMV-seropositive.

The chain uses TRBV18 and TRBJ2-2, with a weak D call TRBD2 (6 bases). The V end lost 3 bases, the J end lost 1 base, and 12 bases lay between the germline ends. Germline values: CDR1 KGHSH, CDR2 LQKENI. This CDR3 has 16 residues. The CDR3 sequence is CASSPGDSKNTGELFF. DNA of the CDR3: TGTGCCAGCTCACCCGGGGACTCCAAGAACACCGGGGAGCTGTTTTTT.

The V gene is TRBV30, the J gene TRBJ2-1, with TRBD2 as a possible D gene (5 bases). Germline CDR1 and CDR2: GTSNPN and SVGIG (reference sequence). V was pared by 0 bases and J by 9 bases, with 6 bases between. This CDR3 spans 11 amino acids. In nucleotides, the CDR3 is TGTGCCTGGAGTGTAACTAGTGAGCAGTTCTTC. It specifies CAWSVTSEQFF.

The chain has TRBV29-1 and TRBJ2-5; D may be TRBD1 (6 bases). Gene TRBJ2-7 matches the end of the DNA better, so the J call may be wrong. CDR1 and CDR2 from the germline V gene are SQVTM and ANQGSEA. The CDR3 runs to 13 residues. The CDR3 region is CSVERGKGGEQYF. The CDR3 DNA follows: TGCAGCGTTGAGCGTGGTAAAGGGGGCGAGCAGTACTTC.

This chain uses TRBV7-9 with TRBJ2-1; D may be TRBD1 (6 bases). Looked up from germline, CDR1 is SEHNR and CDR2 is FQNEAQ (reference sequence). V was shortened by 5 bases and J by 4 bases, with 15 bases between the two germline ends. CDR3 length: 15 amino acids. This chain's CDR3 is CASSPQGQQYNEQFF. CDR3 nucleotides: TGTGCCAGCAGCCCCCAGGGGCAACAATACAATGAGCAGTTCTTC.

CDR3 sequence (DNA): TGTGCCTGGACAACTCGACAGGGTCGAGCTTTCTTT. This codes for CAWTTRQGRAFF. This sequence joins TRBV30 and TRBJ1-1; the match to TRBD1 covers 7 bases. Germline loops: CDR1 GTSNPN, CDR2 SVGIG (reference sequence). The CDR3 loop spans 12 amino acids. V lost 4 bases, J lost 10 bases, and 9 bases stayed unmatched.